This TCR beta chain was recorded in a study of identical twins. TCRdb independently ran MiXCR on the 5' RACE reads; one entry per CDR3 protein. The sample includes under 300,000 distinct CDR3 sequences, roughly 13% of them seen just once. With respect to this clonotype: Antigen unknown.

There are 16 residues in the CDR3. V was trimmed by 6 bases and J by 5 bases, leaving 19 bases between them. Germline assignment: CDR1 MNHNS and CDR2 SASEGT. The study, taken as a whole, reports: In cord blood, abundant beta clonotypes had fewer insertions; memory showed no trend. Donors were not followed over many years; analysis was cross-sectional.

The sample was also reused in another study, on yellow fever vaccine responses in identical twins. Turning to that study: A vaccine T cell response that seemed partly convergent and partly personalized was reported in twins.

The receptor was isolated from a woman under 30 in good health. The sequencing sample was made of memory (CD45RO+) T cells sorted from blood. The chain combines TRBV6-1 with TRBJ1-4; D remains unclear. DNA of the CDR3: TGTGCCAGCAGCCCCAAACCGCCGGCGGTCAATGAAAAACTGTTTTTT. It yields the protein CASSPKPPAVNEKLFF.